This T cell receptor (beta chain) is drawn from a study of post-analysis software for immune sequencing data (dated by TCRdb to between 2015 and 2017). About the investigation overall: Recorded disease courses included relapsing-remitting, secondary progressive and progressive-relapsing multiple sclerosis, with some patients lacking subtype annotation. Patient repertoires were compared against about twelve previously published healthy control repertoires from donors aged roughly 6 to 25 years. A subset of samples was prepared in parallel using single-end sample barcoding, then pooled and co-amplified after Illumina adapter ligation. Study-wide conclusions, independent of this receptor: The control group was slightly older than the multiple sclerosis patient group. Strong co-clustering of samples prepared in the same batch was shown by direct clustering with F measure, prompting a batch-effect correction. Significantly lower normalized Chao1 diversity was found in multiple sclerosis patients than in controls, suggesting substantial peripheral T-cell clonal expansion.

This clonotype was found many times. Its antigen is currently not known. No quality values exist for individual bases; no much larger clone is one base distant. The receptor library was made with PCR. Sequencing used an Illumina HiSeq 2500. To reduce PCR and sequencing biases, unique molecular identifiers were incorporated into the TCR beta cDNA libraries. Per 1 to 10 million input T cells, roughly 500,000 cDNA molecules were obtained, such that each molecule approximated one T cell. The patient libraries were prepared and sequenced with the same protocol used for the earlier healthy control dataset. Within a given batch, samples were prepared together, multiplexed and sequenced on the same HiSeq lane. The study's own analysis went as follows. MIGEC was used to process the raw barcoded reads, and molecular identifier groups with only a single read were discarded before consensus assembly and CDR3 extraction. Clonotype tables were post-analysed with VDJtools, normalizing diversity by down-sampling all datasets to the smallest sample size. In repertoire overlap clustering, CDR3 amino acid sequences, but not nucleotide sequences, were matched to correct batch-related cross-sample contamination. Starting from the raw public reads, TCRdb applied fastp trimming at Q25, assembled clones with MiXCR and retained in-frame beta chains. Duplicate CDR3 protein sequences are folded into a single record with the most common DNA and genes. Here the V and J calls rest on TCRdb's processing, not on the authors' analysis. Across this sample there are roughly 180,000 distinct CDR3 sequences, with roughly 30% seen only once. The ten top clones hold more than 1.3% of the sample.

TCR beta repertoires were profiled from peripheral blood of under 15 young patients with multiple sclerosis to demonstrate the VDJtools post-analysis software. Multiple sclerosis patients were children and adolescents aged 6 to 15 years. Sequencing used blood. This TCR was sampled from a girl under 18 with multiple sclerosis.

The DNA reads as follows: TGTGCCAGCCACTACGCACAGGGAGGTACGTTCTTC. Protein translation: CASHYAQGGTFF. The receptor chain draws on TRBV28 and TRBJ2-1; the D call could be TRBD1 or TRBD2, with each sharing 6 bases. The CDR3 goes from the cysteine to the phenylalanine over 12 residues. CDR3 DNA is the only sequence kept; it has 36 bases, read in frame from the first base. The V end loses 8 bases and the J end loses 15 bases, and a stretch of 20 bases separates them. CDR1 MDHEN and CDR2 SYDVKM were looked up in the germline V gene.